A single TCR beta chain is shown here with its context. Its antigen remains unidentified. These data belong to a study of monozygotic twins with cystic fibrosis. The overall study: Around 3 micrograms of fragmented DNA underwent roughly 16 PCR cycles for library preparation.

Study-wide points: In 13 of 16 pairs, V gene usage was closest to the co-twin's.

V gave up 1 base and J gave up 6 bases; unmatched junction bases: 5. Germline CDR1 and CDR2: LGHNA and YSLEER. The CDR3 consists of 14 residues. Using immunoSEQ multiplex PCR, the repertoire was profiled, and TCRdb retains in-frame clones only, with some absent. The table has about 23,000 clones, approximately 97% seen once. Sequencing input: blood. This receptor was taken from a girl between 5 and 17 years old with cystic fibrosis. V usage is TRBV4-3 and J usage is TRBJ1-2, with 7 nucleotides matching TRBD1. Written as DNA, the CDR3 is TGCGCCAGCAGCCAAGCAACAGGGGTGGATGGCTACACCTTC. Translated, it gives CASSQATGVDGYTF.